A single TCR beta chain is shown here with its context. What it binds is not known. This entry is derived from a study of CD8 T cells in Susac syndrome. Random hexamers primed reverse transcription of about 0.5 to 1 ug RNA. Each CDR3 protein is one row after TCRdb ran MiXCR on the immunoSEQ multiplex PCR reads. The sample lists over 95,000 distinct CDR3 sequences; around 90% were seen once. General observations from the study: TCR sequencing and HLA analysis covered a relatively small number of individuals.

Healthy donors, matched for age and sex, constituted the control group. TEMRA cells were FACS-enriched and CD8+ and CD4+ T cells negatively isolated. The TCR sequence derives from a human donor in good health. The sample comprised CD4+ T cells from PBMCs.

The CDR3 DNA reads TGTGCCAGCAGCCTTCTGGGTAGCGCTGAAGCTTTCTTT. Translating it yields CASSLLGSAEAFF. The gene calls are TRBV3-1 and TRBJ1-1, with no clear D. The CDR3 is made up of 13 amino acids. The germline V gene encodes CDR1 LGHDT and CDR2 YNNKEL (reference sequence). Deletions cut 4 bases from V and 6 bases from J, with 12 bases between.